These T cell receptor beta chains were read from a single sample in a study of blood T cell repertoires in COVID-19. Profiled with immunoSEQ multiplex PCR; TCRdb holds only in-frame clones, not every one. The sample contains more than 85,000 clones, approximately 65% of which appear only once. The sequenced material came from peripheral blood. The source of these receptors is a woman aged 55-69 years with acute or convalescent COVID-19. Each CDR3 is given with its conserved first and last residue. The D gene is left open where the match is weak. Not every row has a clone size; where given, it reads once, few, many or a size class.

CDR3 protein: CASSLVGGTNEKLFF
CDR3 DNA: TGCGCCAGCAGCTTAGTGGGGGGAACTAATGAAAAACTGTTTTTT
clone size: -
D gene: -
V gene: TRBV5-1
J gene: TRBJ1-4

CDR3 protein: CASILSPGRGKLNQPQHF
CDR3 DNA: TGTGCCAGCATCCTTAGTCCCGGGAGAGGGAAGCTCAATCAGCCCCAGCATTTT
clone size: -
D gene: -
V gene: TRBV28
J gene: TRBJ1-5

CDR3 protein: CASSATGGRGYTF
CDR3 DNA: TGTGCCAGTAGTGCAACAGGGGGTAGAGGCTACACCTTC
clone size: -
D gene: TRBD1
V gene: TRBV19
J gene: TRBJ1-2

CDR3 protein: CASSVEVGGYGYTF
CDR3 DNA: TGTGCCAGCAGCGTAGAGGTAGGGGGCTATGGCTACACCTTC
clone size: -
D gene: -
V gene: TRBV9
J gene: TRBJ1-2

CDR3 protein: CASRPGLAGFNEQFF
CDR3 DNA: TGCGCCAGCAGACCGGGACTAGCGGGGTTCAATGAGCAGTTCTTC
clone size: few
D gene: TRBD2
V gene: TRBV10-2
J gene: TRBJ2-1

CDR3 protein: CASSLGPGNYGYTF
CDR3 DNA: TGTGCCAGCAGCTTAGGTCCAGGGAACTATGGCTACACCTTC
clone size: -
D gene: -
V gene: TRBV7-3
J gene: TRBJ1-2

CDR3 protein: CASSLRRTELGGEQYF
CDR3 DNA: TGTGCCAGTAGTCTTAGACGGACAGAGCTGGGTGGCGAGCAGTACTTC
clone size: -
D gene: -
V gene: TRBV19
J gene: TRBJ2-7

CDR3 protein: CSVEDGGEMGYGYTF
CDR3 DNA: TGCAGCGTTGAAGATGGCGGGGAAATGGGATATGGCTACACCTTC
clone size: few
D gene: -
V gene: TRBV29-1
J gene: TRBJ1-2

CDR3 protein: CASSQTGQGVGTF
CDR3 DNA: TGTGCCAGCAGCCAGACCGGACAGGGTGTGGGAACCTTC
clone size: -
D gene: TRBD1
V gene: TRBV3-1/TRBV3-2
J gene: TRBJ1-2

CDR3 protein: CASSEQGRGINEQFF
CDR3 DNA: TGTGCCAGCAGTGAACAAGGCAGGGGTATTAATGAGCAGTTCTTC
clone size: few
D gene: -
V gene: TRBV2
J gene: TRBJ2-1

CDR3 protein: CASSGFKTGGGTEAFF
CDR3 DNA: TGTGCCAGCAGTGGGTTTAAAACAGGGGGAGGTACTGAAGCTTTCTTT
clone size: -
D gene: TRBD1
V gene: TRBV2
J gene: TRBJ1-1

CDR3 protein: CASSQDRTLQGSQYF
CDR3 DNA: TGCGCCAGCAGCCAAGACCGCACCCTCCAGGGGTCCCAGTACTTC
clone size: few
D gene: -
V gene: TRBV4-1
J gene: TRBJ2-5

CDR3 protein: CSVVAGSNQPQHF
CDR3 DNA: TGCAGCGTTGTCGCCGGTAGCAATCAGCCCCAGCATTTT
clone size: few
D gene: -
V gene: TRBV29-1
J gene: TRBJ1-5

CDR3 protein: CASSLTPGGSYEQYF
CDR3 DNA: TGTGCCAGCAGCTTAACGCCAGGGGGATCCTACGAGCAGTACTTC
clone size: few
D gene: TRBD1
V gene: TRBV7-3
J gene: TRBJ2-7

CDR3 protein: CASSSTQGATYEAFF
CDR3 DNA: TGTGCCAGCAGCTCAACACAGGGGGCGACATATGAAGCTTTCTTT
clone size: -
D gene: TRBD1
V gene: TRBV7-2
J gene: TRBJ1-1

CDR3 protein: CASTAGARVQQYF
CDR3 DNA: TGTGCCAGTACGGCGGGAGCCAGGGTTCAGCAGTACTTC
clone size: -
D gene: TRBD2
V gene: TRBV11-2
J gene: TRBJ2-7

CDR3 protein: CASSLSPSEEYF
CDR3 DNA: TGTGCCAGCAGTTTGTCCCCGTCGGAGGAGTACTTC
clone size: -
D gene: -
V gene: TRBV6-6
J gene: TRBJ2-7

CDR3 protein: CASSWTSGGGSEQFF
CDR3 DNA: TGTGCCAGCAGTTGGACTAGCGGGGGGGGATCGGAGCAGTTCTTC
clone size: once
D gene: TRBD2
V gene: TRBV6-6
J gene: TRBJ2-1

CDR3 protein: CAWSGRQDQPQHF
CDR3 DNA: TGTGCCTGGAGTGGCCGACAAGATCAGCCCCAGCATTTT
clone size: -
D gene: -
V gene: TRBV30
J gene: TRBJ1-5

CDR3 protein: CASSGGGAHTEAFF
CDR3 DNA: TGTGCCAGCAGCGGAGGGGGGGCGCACACTGAAGCTTTCTTT
clone size: medium-sized
D gene: -
V gene: TRBV3-1/TRBV3-2
J gene: TRBJ1-1

CDR3 protein: CASSTRGQGNQPQHF
CDR3 DNA: TGTGCCAGTAGTACAAGAGGACAGGGCAATCAGCCCCAGCATTTT
clone size: -
D gene: TRBD1
V gene: TRBV19
J gene: TRBJ1-5

CDR3 protein: CASRQGATNEKLFF
CDR3 DNA: TGTGCCAGCAGGCAGGGGGCTACTAATGAAAAACTGTTTTTT
clone size: -
D gene: TRBD1
V gene: TRBV28
J gene: TRBJ1-4

CDR3 protein: CASSDRGNEQFF
CDR3 DNA: TGTGCCAGCAGCGACAGGGGGAATGAGCAGTTCTTC
clone size: once
D gene: -
V gene: TRBV21-1
J gene: TRBJ2-1

CDR3 protein: CASSPGQGIGTEAFF
CDR3 DNA: TGTGCCAGCAGCCCCGGACAGGGAATTGGCACTGAAGCTTTCTTT
clone size: once
D gene: TRBD1
V gene: TRBV3-1/TRBV3-2
J gene: TRBJ1-1

CDR3 protein: CASSQDAPHTGGTGELFF
CDR3 DNA: TGTGCCAGCAGCCAAGATGCCCCCCACACAGGGGGCACCGGGGAGCTGTTTTTT
clone size: -
D gene: TRBD1
V gene: TRBV4-2
J gene: TRBJ2-2

CDR3 protein: CASSARTGSGELFF
CDR3 DNA: TGTGCCAGCAGCGCCAGGACAGGGTCCGGGGAGCTGTTTTTT
clone size: -
D gene: TRBD1
V gene: TRBV9
J gene: TRBJ2-2

CDR3 protein: CASSRPRQGEDEQFF
CDR3 DNA: TGCGCCAGCAGCCGCCCAAGACAGGGCGAGGATGAGCAGTTCTTC
clone size: -
D gene: TRBD1
V gene: TRBV5-1
J gene: TRBJ2-1

CDR3 protein: CASSSTGSYEQYF
CDR3 DNA: TGCGCCAGCAGCTCTACAGGGTCCTACGAGCAGTACTTC
clone size: few
D gene: -
V gene: TRBV5-1
J gene: TRBJ2-7

CDR3 protein: CASMSSRGNYGYTF
CDR3 DNA: TGCGCCAGCATGAGTTCCAGGGGTAACTATGGCTACACCTTC
clone size: -
D gene: -
V gene: TRBV5-1
J gene: TRBJ1-2

CDR3 protein: CASSLMAANEKLFF
CDR3 DNA: TGTGCCAGCAGCTTAATGGCAGCTAATGAAAAACTGTTTTTT
clone size: -
D gene: -
V gene: TRBV7-8
J gene: TRBJ1-4

CDR3 protein: CAWSKLSNSPLHF
CDR3 DNA: TGTGCCTGGAGTAAACTGTCAAATTCACCCCTCCACTTT
clone size: -
D gene: -
V gene: TRBV30
J gene: TRBJ1-6

CDR3 protein: CASSGDRVFGNTIYF
CDR3 DNA: TGTGCCAGCAGCGGGGACAGGGTCTTCGGAAACACCATATATTTT
clone size: -
D gene: TRBD1
V gene: TRBV7-8
J gene: TRBJ1-3

CDR3 protein: CASSPRTGSSYNEQFF
CDR3 DNA: TGTGCCAGCAGCCCTAGGACAGGGAGCTCCTACAATGAGCAGTTCTTC
clone size: -
D gene: TRBD1
V gene: TRBV5-4
J gene: TRBJ2-1

CDR3 protein: CASRIDRGLYEQYF
CDR3 DNA: TGTGCCAGCAGGATTGACAGGGGGCTCTACGAGCAGTACTTC
clone size: once
D gene: TRBD1
V gene: TRBV11-1
J gene: TRBJ2-7

CDR3 protein: CASSLGQGAYEQYF
CDR3 DNA: TGTGCCAGCAGCTTGGGACAGGGGGCCTACGAGCAGTACTTC
clone size: -
D gene: TRBD1
V gene: TRBV5-5
J gene: TRBJ2-7

CDR3 protein: CASSEGARSLFF
CDR3 DNA: TGTGCCAGCAGTGAAGGTGCTCGGTCTCTGTTTTTT
clone size: -
D gene: -
V gene: TRBV2
J gene: TRBJ1-4

CDR3 protein: CASSPLGPDTQYF
CDR3 DNA: TGTGCCAGCAGCCCCCTGGGGCCAGATACGCAGTATTTT
clone size: -
D gene: -
V gene: TRBV7-9
J gene: TRBJ2-3

CDR3 protein: CASSEDRGTANSPLHF
CDR3 DNA: TGCGCCAGCAGTGAGGATAGAGGGACAGCTAATTCACCCCTCCACTTT
clone size: -
D gene: TRBD1
V gene: TRBV10-1
J gene: TRBJ1-6

CDR3 protein: CASSQVFGQGSAYEQYF
CDR3 DNA: TGTGCCAGCAGCCAAGTTTTCGGGCAGGGGAGCGCCTACGAGCAGTACTTC
clone size: -
D gene: -
V gene: TRBV4-2
J gene: TRBJ2-7

CDR3 protein: CASSVQPGLSYEQYF
CDR3 DNA: TGTGCCAGCAGCGTCCAACCGGGACTATCCTACGAGCAGTACTTC
clone size: few
D gene: TRBD2
V gene: TRBV9
J gene: TRBJ2-7

CDR3 protein: CASSRRGGIDNSPLHF
CDR3 DNA: TGTGCCAGCAGCCGAAGGGGGGGAATAGATAATTCACCCCTCCACTTT
clone size: -
D gene: -
V gene: TRBV7-8
J gene: TRBJ1-6

CDR3 protein: CASGDRNTEAFF
CDR3 DNA: TGTGCCAGCGGGGACAGGAACACTGAAGCTTTCTTT
clone size: -
D gene: TRBD1
V gene: TRBV3-1/TRBV3-2
J gene: TRBJ1-1

CDR3 protein: CASSVEFGTGGGKLFF
CDR3 DNA: TGTGCCAGCAGTGTCGAGTTCGGGACAGGGGGCGGTAAACTGTTTTTT
clone size: few
D gene: TRBD1
V gene: TRBV6-1
J gene: TRBJ1-4

CDR3 protein: CASSYGRSSPLHF
CDR3 DNA: TGTGCCAGCAGTTACGGGCGAAGTTCACCCCTCCACTTT
clone size: -
D gene: -
V gene: TRBV6-5
J gene: TRBJ1-6

CDR3 protein: CASRGARYGYTF
CDR3 DNA: TGTGCCAGCAGGGGAGCGCGCTATGGCTACACCTTC
clone size: medium-sized
D gene: -
V gene: TRBV27
J gene: TRBJ1-2

CDR3 protein: CASSSGEGNYGYTF
CDR3 DNA: TGCGCCAGCAGTTCGGGGGAAGGAAACTATGGCTACACCTTC
clone size: few
D gene: -
V gene: TRBV5-1
J gene: TRBJ1-2

CDR3 protein: CASSPPDRRRRSGYTF
CDR3 DNA: TGTGCCAGCAGCCCTCCTGACAGGCGCCGGCGGAGTGGCTACACCTTC
clone size: -
D gene: -
V gene: TRBV5-4
J gene: TRBJ1-2

CDR3 protein: CASSKQQGFSGNTIYF
CDR3 DNA: TGTGCCAGTAGTAAACAACAGGGATTCTCTGGAAACACCATATATTTT
clone size: -
D gene: -
V gene: TRBV19
J gene: TRBJ1-3

CDR3 protein: CATSDGDIAGANVLTF
CDR3 DNA: TGTGCCACCAGTGATGGGGACATTGCTGGGGCCAACGTCCTGACTTTC
clone size: -
D gene: -
V gene: TRBV24-1
J gene: TRBJ2-6

CDR3 protein: CSVEDSDRGLGPEAFF
CDR3 DNA: TGCAGCGTTGAAGACTCGGACAGGGGGCTTGGTCCTGAAGCTTTCTTT
clone size: -
D gene: TRBD1
V gene: TRBV29-1
J gene: TRBJ1-1

CDR3 protein: CASSQGVGGAYNEQFF
CDR3 DNA: TGTGCCAGCAGCCAAGGGGTCGGGGGTGCCTACAATGAGCAGTTCTTC
clone size: -
D gene: -
V gene: TRBV4-2
J gene: TRBJ2-1

CDR3 protein: CASSQGREIGQFF
CDR3 DNA: TGTGCCAGCAGCCAAGGTCGGGAGATAGGGCAGTTCTTC
clone size: -
D gene: -
V gene: TRBV3-1/TRBV3-2
J gene: TRBJ2-1

CDR3 protein: CASSLGLGTGIGYTF
CDR3 DNA: TGTGCCAGCAGCTTAGGTCTGGGGACAGGGATTGGCTACACCTTC
clone size: -
D gene: TRBD1
V gene: TRBV7-8
J gene: TRBJ1-2

CDR3 protein: CASSTPADRFNYGYTF
CDR3 DNA: TGTGCCAGCAGTACCCCGGCGGACAGGTTTAACTATGGCTACACCTTC
clone size: -
D gene: TRBD1
V gene: TRBV28
J gene: TRBJ1-2

CDR3 protein: CASSLWGQGSGANVLTF
CDR3 DNA: TGTGCCAGCAGCTTGTGGGGTCAGGGTTCTGGGGCCAACGTCCTGACTTTC
clone size: once
D gene: -
V gene: TRBV5-6
J gene: TRBJ2-6

CDR3 protein: CASSEGLTVSLGYF
CDR3 DNA: TGTGCCAGCAGCGAAGGGTTAACAGTAAGCTTAGGGTACTTC
clone size: -
D gene: -
V gene: TRBV6-1
J gene: TRBJ2-5

CDR3 protein: CASSPSGTTSSYEQYF
CDR3 DNA: TGTGCCAGCAGTCCTTCCGGGACGACTAGCTCCTACGAGCAGTACTTC
clone size: few
D gene: -
V gene: TRBV7-2
J gene: TRBJ2-7

CDR3 protein: CASSVQGWTNEKLFF
CDR3 DNA: TGTGCCAGCAGTGTACAGGGTTGGACTAATGAAAAACTGTTTTTT
clone size: -
D gene: -
V gene: TRBV2
J gene: TRBJ1-4

CDR3 protein: CASSLTTGSGDYNSPLHF
CDR3 DNA: TGTGCCAGCAGCTTGACCACAGGGTCAGGGGACTATAATTCACCCCTCCACTTT
clone size: -
D gene: -
V gene: TRBV5-4
J gene: TRBJ1-6